A selection of T cell receptor beta chains follows, all from one sample in a study of shared clonotypes between healthy human individuals. Libraries were prepared by immunoSEQ multiplex PCR; TCRdb keeps only in-frame clonotypes and omits some of them. Altogether about 2,500,000 clones are present, around nine tenths being singletons, with the ten largest covering 0.14%. The sample consisted of naive CD4+ T cells sorted from blood. The receptors were sampled from a young man in good health. Each CDR3 is given with its conserved first and last residue. Fields, in order: D gene, V gene, J gene, clone size, CDR3 DNA, CDR3 protein. The D gene is left open where the match is weak. A row's size may be missing; if present it is once, few, many or a size class.

TRBD1	TRBV5-1	TRBJ2-7	NA	TGCGCCAGCAGCTCTGGACAGGGGGGTCGTTTCGAGCAGTACTTC	CASSSGQGGRFEQYF
NA	TRBV18	TRBJ1-1	NA	TGTGCCAGCTCATACAGGGTGGAGAACACTGAAGCTTTCTTT	CASSYRVENTEAFF
TRBD2	TRBV4-1	TRBJ2-3	NA	TGCGCCAGCAGCCAAGATGGTAGCGGGGGGGCTAAAGATACGCAGTATTTT	CASSQDGSGGAKDTQYF
NA	TRBV6-5	TRBJ1-3	NA	TGTGCCAGCAGTTACAAAGGTACTGGAAACACCATATATTTT	CASSYKGTGNTIYF
NA	TRBV9	TRBJ2-2	NA	TGTGCCAGCACCACGCAGGGGACTATGAACACCGGGGAGCTGTTTTTT	CASTTQGTMNTGELFF
NA	TRBV11-1	TRBJ2-3	NA	TGTGCCAGCAGCCCAAAATTCTCGAAGGACGGGGACACAGATACGCAGTATTTT	CASSPKFSKDGDTDTQYF
NA	TRBV25-1	TRBJ1-1	NA	TGTGCCAGCAGTGAATTAGGCGGGAAAATTCGTGACACTGAAGCTTTCTTT	CASSELGGKIRDTEAFF
NA	TRBV19	TRBJ1-4	NA	TGTGCCAGTAGGACTACAGGGCCGGGGGAAAAACTGTTTTTT	CASRTTGPGEKLFF
TRBD2	TRBV5-4	TRBJ2-5	NA	TGTGCCAGCAGCTTGACTAGCGGAGAAGAGACCCAGTACTTC	CASSLTSGEETQYF
NA	TRBV6-5	TRBJ1-4	NA	TGTGCCAGCAGTTCCTCCTACTCGAATGAAAAACTGTTTTTT	CASSSSYSNEKLFF
NA	TRBV18	TRBJ1-6	NA	TGTGCCAGCTCACCAGACCTGGGGAAGGGGATTAATTCACCCCTCCACTTT	CASSPDLGKGINSPLHF
NA	TRBV19	TRBJ1-6	NA	TGTGCCAGTAGAAAAGCGGGAGTTGGGGATAATTCACCCCTCCACTTT	CASRKAGVGDNSPLHF
TRBD2	TRBV27	TRBJ2-7	NA	TGTGCCAGCAGTTATTTGCTTCGCGGGAGGCACGAGCAGTACTTC	CASSYLLRGRHEQYF
TRBD2	TRBV7-7	TRBJ2-3	once	TGTGCTAGCAGCACGGGACTAGCGGGAGTTGGAGATACGCAGTATTTT	CASSTGLAGVGDTQYF
NA	TRBV11-3	TRBJ1-1	NA	TGTGCCAGCAGCCCTACAGGCCCGAACACTGAAGCTTTCTTT	CASSPTGPNTEAFF
NA	TRBV25-1	TRBJ1-2	NA	TGTGCCAGCAGTGCCACAAGAGGGGAACTTGGTGGCTACACCTTC	CASSATRGELGGYTF
NA	TRBV4-3	TRBJ2-3	NA	TGCGCCAGCAGCCCGGGACCCCACTACACAGATACGCAGTATTTT	CASSPGPHYTDTQYF
NA	TRBV6-6	TRBJ2-7	NA	TGTGCCAGCAATGGGCAGGGCAACGAGCAGTACTTC	CASNGQGNEQYF
TRBD2	TRBV7-9	TRBJ2-1	NA	TGTGCCTCCTGGGGGGGAGCCTACAATGAGCAGTTCTTC	CASWGGAYNEQFF
TRBD1	TRBV6-5	TRBJ1-6	once	TGTGCCAGCAGGGGACAGCCCGGATCACCCCTCCACTTT	CASRGQPGSPLHF
NA	TRBV6-1	TRBJ1-1	NA	TGTGCCAGCAGTCGCGGGCTGGATGAAGCTTTCTTT	CASSRGLDEAFF
TRBD1	TRBV11-2	TRBJ1-2	NA	TGTGCCAGCAGCTTACCTGGACAGGCCCAAAATGGCTACACCTTC	CASSLPGQAQNGYTF
NA	TRBV9	TRBJ2-1	NA	TGTGCCAGCAGTTATGACAATGAGCAGTTCTTC	CASSYDNEQFF
NA	TRBV5-6	TRBJ2-7	NA	TGTGCCAGCAGCTTGGAAGGTTTCACCCACGAGCAGTACTTC	CASSLEGFTHEQYF
TRBD1	TRBV30	TRBJ1-5	NA	TGTGCCTCCGGCCGGACAGGGGGCTTTCAGCCCCAGCATTTT	CASGRTGGFQPQHF
NA	TRBV6-1	TRBJ2-5	NA	TGTGCCAGCAGTGAACTTCGTCATGGAATCGCCCTCCAAGAGACCCAGTACTTC	CASSELRHGIALQETQYF
NA	TRBV6-1	TRBJ2-6	NA	TGTGCCAGCAGTCCGAACTCTGGGGCCAACGTCCTGACTTTC	CASSPNSGANVLTF
TRBD1	TRBV6-5	TRBJ2-2	NA	TGTGCCAGCAGTCCGGACAGGGCGGTCGGGGAGCTGTTTTTT	CASSPDRAVGELFF
NA	TRBV12-2	TRBJ2-3	NA	TGTGCAAGTCGCTTAGCGGGCTCTAGCGGTAGCACAGATACGCAGTATTTT	CASRLAGSSGSTDTQYF
TRBD2	TRBV6-5	TRBJ2-1	NA	TGTGCCAGCAAAACGGGACTAGCAGACAATGAGCAGTTCTTC	CASKTGLADNEQFF
TRBD1	TRBV9	TRBJ1-2	once	TGTGCCAGCAGCTTGACAGGGTTATCGTATGGCTACACCTTC	CASSLTGLSYGYTF
NA	TRBV7-7	TRBJ2-1	NA	TGTGCTAGCAGCCCTGGTGAGGGAGAGCAGTTCTTC	CASSPGEGEQFF
NA	TRBV6-5	TRBJ1-3	NA	TGTGCCAGCAGTTACTCGACGACATCGGGAAACACCATATATTTT	CASSYSTTSGNTIYF
NA	TRBV6-5	TRBJ2-7	NA	TGTGCCAGCAGTTACTCGAGGGACGTCTACGAGCAGTACTTC	CASSYSRDVYEQYF
NA	TRBV28	TRBJ1-2	NA	TGTGCCAGCAGTTCGGACAGCTATGGCTACACCTTC	CASSSDSYGYTF
TRBD1	TRBV6-1	TRBJ1-5	NA	TGTGCCAGCGGGGACAGGAGCCATCAGCCCCAGCATTTT	CASGDRSHQPQHF
NA	TRBV5-8	TRBJ2-5	NA	TGTGCCAGCAGCTTGGCCCGACTGGCCCAAGAGACCCAGTACTTC	CASSLARLAQETQYF
NA	TRBV9	TRBJ2-2	NA	TGTGCCAGCAGCGTTCTCGGGGAGACATACACCGGGGAGCTGTTTTTT	CASSVLGETYTGELFF
NA	TRBV16	TRBJ1-6	NA	TGTGCCAGCAGCCTCATGACGGGGTATGGGTCACCCCTCCACTTT	CASSLMTGYGSPLHF
TRBD2	TRBV30	TRBJ2-5	NA	TGTGCCTGGAGTCTAAGCGGGGGGGCCTTCAAGACCCAGTACTTC	CAWSLSGGAFKTQYF
NA	TRBV25-1	TRBJ1-3	NA	TGTGCCAGCAGGAAGGGTTCTGGAAACACCATATATTTT	CASRKGSGNTIYF
NA	TRBV4-1	TRBJ1-2	NA	TGCGCCAGCAGCCAACTTTACAACTATGGCTACACCTTC	CASSQLYNYGYTF
NA	TRBV9	TRBJ2-3	NA	TGTGCCAGCAGCTTGGGACCCGTAGGAGATACGCAGTATTTT	CASSLGPVGDTQYF
TRBD1	TRBV6-6	TRBJ1-5	NA	TGTGCCAGCGGTACGACAGGGAGACGCAATCAGCCCCAGCATTTT	CASGTTGRRNQPQHF
NA	TRBV9	TRBJ1-6	NA	TGTGCCAGCAGCGTAGATAACCCACCCCTCCACTTT	CASSVDNPPLHF